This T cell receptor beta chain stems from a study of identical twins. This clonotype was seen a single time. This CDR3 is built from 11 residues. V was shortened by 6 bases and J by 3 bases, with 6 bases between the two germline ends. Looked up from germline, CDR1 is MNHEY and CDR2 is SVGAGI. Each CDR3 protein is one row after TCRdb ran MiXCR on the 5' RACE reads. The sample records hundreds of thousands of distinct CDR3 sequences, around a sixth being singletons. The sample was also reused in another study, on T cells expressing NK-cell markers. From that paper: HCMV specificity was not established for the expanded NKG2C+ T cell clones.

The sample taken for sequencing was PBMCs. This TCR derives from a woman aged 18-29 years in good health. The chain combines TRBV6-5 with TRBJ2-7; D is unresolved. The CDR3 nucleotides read TGTGCCAGCAGAACCTACTACGAGCAGTACTTC. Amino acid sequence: CASRTYYEQYF.